This T cell receptor beta chain was sequenced during a study of CD8+ T cells in alopecia areata. Treatment indicated: oral pan-JAK inhibitor, 5-10 mg twice daily. Reverse transcription of extracted RNA yielded cDNA, which provided the sequencing template. Generated by immunoSEQ multiplex PCR, the TCRdb table keeps only in-frame clones and is missing some. Of around 99,000 clones in the sample, 84% were seen once. The CDR3 spans 15 residues. Unmatched junction bases numbered 3, after V lost 5 bases and J lost 2 bases. CDR1 and CDR2 (germline): MNHEY, SMNVEV (reference sequence). The clonotype originates from a human donor with alopecia areata. The J gene is TRBJ2-1, the V gene TRBV27, with 10 nucleotides matching TRBD2. The input for sequencing was CD8+ T cells sorted from blood, taken at week 24, from a patient treated with tofacitinib. The CDR3 DNA sequence: TGTGCCAGCAGTCCTAGCGGGGGCCCCTACAATGAGCAGTTCTTC. It codes for CASSPSGGPYNEQFF.